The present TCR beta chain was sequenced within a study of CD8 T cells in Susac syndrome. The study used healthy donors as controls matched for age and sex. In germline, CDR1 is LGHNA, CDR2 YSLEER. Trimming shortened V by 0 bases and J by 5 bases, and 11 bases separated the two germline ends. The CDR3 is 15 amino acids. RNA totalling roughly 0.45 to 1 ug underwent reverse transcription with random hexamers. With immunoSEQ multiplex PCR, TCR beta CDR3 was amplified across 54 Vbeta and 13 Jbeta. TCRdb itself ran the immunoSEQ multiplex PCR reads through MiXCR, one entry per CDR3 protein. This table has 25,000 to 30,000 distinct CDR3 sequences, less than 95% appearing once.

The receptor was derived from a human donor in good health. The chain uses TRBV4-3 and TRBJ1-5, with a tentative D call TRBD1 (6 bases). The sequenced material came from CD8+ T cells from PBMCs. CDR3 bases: TGCGCCAGCAGCCAAGACGGGGGCAGTTATCAGCCCCAGCATTTT. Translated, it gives CASSQDGGSYQPQHF.